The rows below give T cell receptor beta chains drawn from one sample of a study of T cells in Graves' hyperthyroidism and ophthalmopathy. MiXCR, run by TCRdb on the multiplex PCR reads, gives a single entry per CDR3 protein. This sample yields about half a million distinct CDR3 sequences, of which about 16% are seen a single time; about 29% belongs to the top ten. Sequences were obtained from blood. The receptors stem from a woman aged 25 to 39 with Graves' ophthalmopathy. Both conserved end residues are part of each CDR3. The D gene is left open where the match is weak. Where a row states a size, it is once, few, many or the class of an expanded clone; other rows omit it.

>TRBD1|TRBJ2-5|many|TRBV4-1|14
CASSQATGKETQYF
TGCGCCAGCAGCCAAGCGACAGGGAAAGAGACCCAGTACTTC
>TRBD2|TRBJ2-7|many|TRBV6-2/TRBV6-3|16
CASSLGTSGFAYEQYF
TGTGCCAGCAGTTTGGGGACTAGCGGGTTCGCCTACGAGCAGTACTTC
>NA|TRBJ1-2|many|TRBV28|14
CASTLWRGNYGYTF
TGTGCCAGCACTCTCTGGAGGGGAAACTATGGCTACACCTTC
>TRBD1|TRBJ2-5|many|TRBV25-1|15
CASSGDRGRRETQYF
TGTGCCAGCAGTGGAGACAGGGGGCGACGAGAGACCCAGTACTTC
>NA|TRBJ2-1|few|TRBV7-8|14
CASSPSRGNNEQFF
TGTGCCAGCAGCCCCTCTCGGGGTAACAATGAGCAGTTCTTC
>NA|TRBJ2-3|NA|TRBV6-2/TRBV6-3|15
CASSYSILIGDTQYF
TGTGCCAGCAGTTACTCGATACTAATAGGAGATACGCAGTATTTT
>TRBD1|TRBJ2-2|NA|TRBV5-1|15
CASSSRTGGDGELFF
TGCGCCAGCAGCTCGAGGACAGGGGGAGACGGGGAGCTGTTTTTT
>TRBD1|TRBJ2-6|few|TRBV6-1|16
CASSRRTGNGANVLTF
TGTGCCAGCAGTCGACGGACAGGGAATGGGGCCAACGTCCTGACTTTC
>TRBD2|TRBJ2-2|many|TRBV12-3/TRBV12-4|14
CASSLGGSGGELFF
TGTGCCAGCAGTTTAGGCGGGAGCGGAGGGGAGCTGTTTTTT
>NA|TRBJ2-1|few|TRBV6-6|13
CASSYLLDNEQFF
TGTGCCAGCAGTTACTTATTGGACAATGAGCAGTTCTTC
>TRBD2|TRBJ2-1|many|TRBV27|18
CASTKIGLAGDGDNEQFF
TGTGCCAGCACCAAAATAGGACTAGCGGGAGATGGGGACAATGAGCAGTTCTTC
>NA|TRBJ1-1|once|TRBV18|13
CASSPGNMGEAFF
TGTGCCAGCTCACCCGGAAATATGGGGGAAGCTTTCTTT
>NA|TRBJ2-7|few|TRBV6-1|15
CASRAQGGGSYEQYF
TGTGCCAGCAGAGCACAGGGAGGAGGCTCCTACGAGCAGTACTTC